This TCR beta chain was captured by sequencing in a study of shared clonotypes between healthy human individuals. Across the whole study: Researchers assigned three CD4 naive, three CD4 memory, two CD8 naive and one CD8 memory plate to each donor. Study-level findings and limits: Large sequencing depth failed to make sorted-subset sequencing complete, rarefaction showed.

CD45RA+ naive and CD45RA-negative memory subsets were separated from CD4+ cells. Details on this clone: Its antigen remains unidentified. The sample has other DNA sequences that encode this CDR3 too.

Replicate PCRs from sorted subsets contained 200 ng DNA, which is around 30,000 T cell genomes. Some clones are missing from TCRdb's copy, which holds only in-frame ones; the method was immunoSEQ multiplex PCR. The data show roughly 500,000 clones, roughly 95% seen once. The sequence was obtained from a woman in her twenties or thirties in good health. The sample comprised naive CD4+ T cells sorted from blood. Subset described: CD45RA+ positively selected.

The CDR3 DNA sequence: TGTGCCAGCAGTAGGGGGAGGGCGGGGACAGATACGCAGTATTTT. Amino acids: CASSRGRAGTDTQYF. The V and J genes are TRBV28 and TRBJ2-3, with a weak D call TRBD2 (7 bases). CDR1 MDHEN and CDR2 SYDVKM come from the germline V gene. CDR3 size: 15 residues. V gave up 5 bases and J gave up 3 bases, with 15 bases separating them. The whole variable domain, remainder taken from reference TRBV28 and TRBJ2-3, is DVKVTQSSRYLVKRTGEKVFLECVQDMDHENMFWYRQDPGLGLRLIYFSYDVKMKEKGDIPEGYSVSREKKERFSLILESASTNQTSMYLCASSRGRAGTDTQYFGPGTRLTVL.